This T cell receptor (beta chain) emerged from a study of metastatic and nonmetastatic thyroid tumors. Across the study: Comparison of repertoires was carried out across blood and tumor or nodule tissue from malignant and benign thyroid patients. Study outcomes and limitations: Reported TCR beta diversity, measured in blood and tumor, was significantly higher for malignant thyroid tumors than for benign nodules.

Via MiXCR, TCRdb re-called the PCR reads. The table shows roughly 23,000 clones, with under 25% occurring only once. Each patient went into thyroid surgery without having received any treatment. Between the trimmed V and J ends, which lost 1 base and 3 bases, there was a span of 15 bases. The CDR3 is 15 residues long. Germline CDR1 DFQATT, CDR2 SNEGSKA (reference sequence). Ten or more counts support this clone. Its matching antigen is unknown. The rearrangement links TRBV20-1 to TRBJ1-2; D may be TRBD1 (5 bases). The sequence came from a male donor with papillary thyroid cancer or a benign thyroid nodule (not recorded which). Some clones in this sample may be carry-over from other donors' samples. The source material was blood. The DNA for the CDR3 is TGCAGTGCTAGAGTCGGGGGGGACCCATACTATGGCTACACCTTC. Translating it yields CSARVGGDPYYGYTF.